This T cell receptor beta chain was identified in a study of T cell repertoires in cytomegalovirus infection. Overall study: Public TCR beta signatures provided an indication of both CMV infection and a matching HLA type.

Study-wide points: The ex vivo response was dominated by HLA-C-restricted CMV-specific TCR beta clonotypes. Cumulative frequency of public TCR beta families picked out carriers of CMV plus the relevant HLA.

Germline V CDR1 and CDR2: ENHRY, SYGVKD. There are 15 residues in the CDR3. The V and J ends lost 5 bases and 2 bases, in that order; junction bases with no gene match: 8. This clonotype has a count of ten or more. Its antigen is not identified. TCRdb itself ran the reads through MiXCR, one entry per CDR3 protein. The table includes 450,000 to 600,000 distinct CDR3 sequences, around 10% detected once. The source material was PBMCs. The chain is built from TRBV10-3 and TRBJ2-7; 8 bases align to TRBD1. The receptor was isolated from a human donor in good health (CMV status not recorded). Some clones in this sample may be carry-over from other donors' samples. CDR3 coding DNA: TGTGCCATCAGTTCAGGACAGGGTGGGACCTACGAGCAGTACTTC. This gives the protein CAISSGQGGTYEQYF.